The 13 T cell receptor beta chains in this list originate from one sample, sequenced in a study of T cells in Graves' hyperthyroidism and ophthalmopathy. Amplification of TCR beta CDR3 regions was performed using RNA transcripts as template. The HTBI primer set was used in a first-round RT-PCR of the TCR CDR3. Via MiXCR, TCRdb re-called the multiplex PCR reads, giving one row per CDR3 protein. The sample lists some 460,000 distinct CDR3 sequences, around a sixth seen once, with 7.5% to 9% in the top ten. Sequenced input: blood. These receptors came from a woman under 30 with Graves' hyperthyroidism.

This chain connects TRBV4-1 to TRBJ2-7, with 14 bases that match TRBD2. Germline lookup yields CDR1 MGHRA and CDR2 YSYEKL. The V segment lost 4 bases and the J segment 9 bases; nucleotides outside the gene matches: 14. The CDR3 spans 17 residues. For the CDR3, the DNA is TGCGCCAGCAGCCTATCGACTAGCGGGAGGGCCTGGGGTTCGCAGTACTTC. This encodes CASSLSTSGRAWGSQYF.

This clonotype was recorded many times. The chain has TRBV12-3 or TRBV12-4 and TRBJ2-6; tentative D call: TRBD1 (6 bases). The V and J ends lost 5 bases and 0 bases respectively, with 14 bases between them. The CDR3 consists of 17 residues. The DNA for the CDR3 is TGTGCCAGCAGTGGTCCGGGACAAGGCTCTGGGGCCAACGTCCTGACTTTC. It codes for CASSGPGQGSGANVLTF.

This clonotype was picked up many times. This sequence joins TRBV11-2 and TRBJ2-7; TRBD2 aligns across 14 bases. This CDR3 spans 16 amino acids. Germline trimming cut 5 bases from V and 5 bases from J; bases unmatched to any gene: 8. CDR1 and CDR2 (germline): SGHAT, FQNNGV. The CDR3 here is CASSPWTSGRSHEQYF. In nucleotides, the CDR3 is TGTGCCAGCAGCCCCTGGACTAGCGGGAGGTCCCACGAGCAGTACTTC.

The count of this clonotype is one. A much bigger clone sits one base away, suggesting this may be a read error. This chain connects TRBV5-4 to TRBJ1-1; the D gene is possibly TRBD1 (5 bases). Germline CDR1 SGHNT, CDR2 YYREEE (reference sequence). The CDR3 has 13 amino acids. This chain's CDR3 is CAWSVMTDTEALF. The CDR3 DNA reads as TGTGCCTGGAGTGTAATGACGGACACTGAAGCTCTCTTT.

There are many counts of this clonotype. This rearrangement joins TRBV6-1 to TRBJ1-3; 8 bases map to TRBD1. Germline V CDR1 and CDR2: MNHNS, SASEGT. Trimming cost V 9 bases and J 4 bases; bases outside gene matches: 20. The CDR3 has 18 amino acids. The CDR3 is CASPRTSGGQGLGNTIYF. The CDR3 nucleotides read TGTGCCAGTCCAAGAACTTCGGGAGGACAGGGCCTAGGAAACACCATATATTTT.

With regard to this clonotype: This may come from a read error, since a much larger clone is one base off. This chain uses TRBV28 with TRBJ2-6, with D unclear. Germline lookup yields CDR1 MDHEN and CDR2 SYDVKM. The CDR3 has 16 amino acids. V was shortened by 6 bases and J by 1 base, with 13 bases between the two germline ends. This chain's CDR3 is CASSSGDPSGANVLTF. The CDR3, as DNA: TGTGCCAGCAGCTCTGGGGATCCATCTGGGGCCAACGTCCTGACTTTC.

This clonotype has just a few counts. The CDR3 loop reads CASRQGENEQFF. CDR3 nucleotides: TGTGCCAGCAGACAGGGTGAGAATGAGCAGTTCTTC. The chain employs TRBV6-1 and TRBJ2-1, with TRBD1 as a possible D gene (6 bases). The CDR3 has 12 residues. Germline V lookup: CDR1 MNHNS, CDR2 SASEGT. V lost 6 bases and J lost 7, with 10 bases in between.

This clonotype was picked up many times. V and J are TRBV12-3 or TRBV12-4 and TRBJ1-2; tentative D call: TRBD1 (6 bases). V was clipped by 5 bases and J by 1 base, with 14 bases between them. The CDR3 totals 15 residues. The CDR3 DNA reads as TGTGCCAGCAGTACAGGGAGCCCCTATAACTATGGCTACACCTTC. Its translation: CASSTGSPYNYGYTF.

The gene calls are TRBV28 and TRBJ2-7, with a tentative D call TRBD1 (6 bases). CDR1 and CDR2 (germline): MDHEN, SYDVKM. Trimming pared 7 bases from V and 0 bases from J, leaving 13 bases between. The CDR3 runs to 14 residues. The CDR3 spells CASNWQGSSYEQYF. In DNA, the CDR3 is TGTGCCAGCAACTGGCAGGGGAGCTCCTACGAGCAGTACTTC.

This clonotype was observed at least ten times. The CDR3: CASSGQGGLFGYTF. The CDR3 nucleotides read TGTGCCAGCAGTGGCCAGGGGGGACTGTTCGGCTACACCTTC. The rearrangement joins TRBV2 to TRBJ1-2; 7 bases fit TRBD1. Germline V gene lookup returns CDR1 SNHLY and CDR2 FYNNEI. V shed 4 bases and J 8 bases; nucleotides not matched to a gene: 10. The CDR3 covers 14 residues.

This clonotype occurred many times. This rearrangement joins TRBV2 to TRBJ2-1, with 13 bases fitting TRBD2. The CDR3 runs to 15 residues. V lost 3 bases, J lost 8 bases, and 4 bases stayed unmatched. In germline, CDR1 is SNHLY, CDR2 FYNNEI. The CDR3 coding sequence is TGTGCCAGCAGTGATACTAGCGGGGGGGCTGATGAGCAGTTCTTC. This gives the protein CASSDTSGGADEQFF.

A word on this clonotype: One junction end disagrees with the germline gene, perhaps due to a read error. The chain carries TRBV6-1 and TRBJ1-1; D is undetermined. Per germline, CDR1 MNHNS and CDR2 SASEGT. The CDR3 is 13 residues long. CDR3 amino acids: CASGEVWNTEAFF. In nucleotides, the CDR3 is TGTGCCAGCGGTGAGGTGTGGAACACTGAAGCTTTCTTT.

The genes are TRBV7-3 and TRBJ2-1; D is unclear. CDR3 size: 16 residues. Per germline, CDR1 SGHTA and CDR2 FQGTGA. V was trimmed by 3 bases and J by 0 bases, leaving 12 bases between them. CDR3 sequence reads: CASSLGRVSSYNEQFF. Here the CDR3 DNA reads TGTGCCAGCAGCTTGGGCCGGGTTAGCTCCTACAATGAGCAGTTCTTC.